This T cell receptor (beta chain) was found in a study of T cell changes during pregnancy in multiple sclerosis. V gave up 8 bases and J gave up 8 bases; unmatched junction bases: 8. The CDR3 runs 13 residues. Germline V gene data show CDR1 as GTSNPN and CDR2 as SVGIG (reference sequence). Generated by immunoSEQ multiplex PCR, the TCRdb table keeps only in-frame clones and is missing some. Among 28,000 or so clones listed, about 91% were seen once. This chain links TRBV30 with TRBJ1-4; 10 bases match TRBD1. Sequenced material: CD4+ T cells from peripheral blood mononuclear cells, taken in the first trimester of pregnancy. This TCR derives from a female donor in good health, enrolled as a control in a pregnancy study. CDR3 protein: CARRDRGIEKLFF. The CDR3 DNA follows: TGTGCCCGCCGGGACAGGGGTATCGAAAAACTGTTTTTT. Variable domain in full (rest from reference TRBV30 and TRBJ1-4): SQTIHQWPATLVQPVGSPLSLECTVEGTSNPNLYWYRQAAGRGLQLLFYSVGIGQISSEVPQNLSASRPQDRQFILSSKKLLLSDSGFYLCARRDRGIEKLFFGSGTQLSVL.